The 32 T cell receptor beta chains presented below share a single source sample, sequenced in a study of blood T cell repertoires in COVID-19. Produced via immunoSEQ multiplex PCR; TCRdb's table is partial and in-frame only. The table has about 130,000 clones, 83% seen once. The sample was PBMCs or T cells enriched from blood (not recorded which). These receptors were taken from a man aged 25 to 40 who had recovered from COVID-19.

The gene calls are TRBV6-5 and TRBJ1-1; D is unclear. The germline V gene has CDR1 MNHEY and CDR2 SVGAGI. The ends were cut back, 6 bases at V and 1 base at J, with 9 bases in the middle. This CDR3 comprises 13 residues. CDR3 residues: CASSKYRNTEAFF. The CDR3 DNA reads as TGTGCCAGCAGCAAATATAGGAACACTGAAGCTTTCTTT.

CDR3 protein: CASSPVRSGITSYEQYF. In DNA form, the CDR3 reads TGTGCCAGCTCCCCCGTTCGTAGCGGGATTACGTCCTACGAGCAGTACTTC. The chain has TRBV18 and TRBJ2-7, with TRBD2 matching 8 bases. V shed 6 bases and J 1 base; nucleotides not matched to a gene: 14. Germline lookup yields CDR1 KGHSH and CDR2 LQKENI. The CDR3 has 17 residues.

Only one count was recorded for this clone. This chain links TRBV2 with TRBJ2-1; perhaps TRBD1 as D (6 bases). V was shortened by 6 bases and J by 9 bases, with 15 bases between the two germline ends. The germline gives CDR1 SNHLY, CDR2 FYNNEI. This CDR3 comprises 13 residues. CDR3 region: CASRRLGGGEQFF. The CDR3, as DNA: TGTGCCAGCAGACGCCTAGGGGGTGGTGAGCAGTTCTTC.

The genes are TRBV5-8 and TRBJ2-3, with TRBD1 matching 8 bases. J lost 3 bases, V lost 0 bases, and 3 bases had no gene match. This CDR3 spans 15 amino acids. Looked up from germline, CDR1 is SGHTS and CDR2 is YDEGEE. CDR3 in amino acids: CASSLVGQGTDTQYF. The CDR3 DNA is TGTGCCAGCAGCTTGGTAGGACAGGGAACAGATACGCAGTATTTT.

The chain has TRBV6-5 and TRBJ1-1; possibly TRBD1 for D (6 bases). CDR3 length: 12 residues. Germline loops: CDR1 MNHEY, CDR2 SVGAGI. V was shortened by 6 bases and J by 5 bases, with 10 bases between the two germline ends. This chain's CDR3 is CASSAQGTEAFF. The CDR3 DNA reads TGTGCCAGCAGCGCACAGGGTACTGAAGCTTTCTTT.

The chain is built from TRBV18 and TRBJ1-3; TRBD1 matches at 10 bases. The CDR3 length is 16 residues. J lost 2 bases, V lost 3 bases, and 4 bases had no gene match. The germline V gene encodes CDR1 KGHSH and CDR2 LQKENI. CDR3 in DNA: TGTGCCAGCTCACCTTCGGGACAGGGGACTGGAAACACCATATATTTT. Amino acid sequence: CASSPSGQGTGNTIYF.

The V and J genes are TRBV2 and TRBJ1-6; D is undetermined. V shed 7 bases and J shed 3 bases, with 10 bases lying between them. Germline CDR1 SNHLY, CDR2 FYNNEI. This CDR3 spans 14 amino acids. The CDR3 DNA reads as TGTGCCAGCACTCGGAGTTACTATAATTCACCCCTCCACTTT. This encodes CASTRSYYNSPLHF.

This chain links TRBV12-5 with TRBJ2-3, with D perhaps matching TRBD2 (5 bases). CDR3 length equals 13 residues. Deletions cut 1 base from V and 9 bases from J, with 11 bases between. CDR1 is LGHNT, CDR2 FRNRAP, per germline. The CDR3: CASGLGNSGTQYF. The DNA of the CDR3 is TGTGCTAGTGGTTTGGGGAACTCGGGAACGCAGTATTTT.

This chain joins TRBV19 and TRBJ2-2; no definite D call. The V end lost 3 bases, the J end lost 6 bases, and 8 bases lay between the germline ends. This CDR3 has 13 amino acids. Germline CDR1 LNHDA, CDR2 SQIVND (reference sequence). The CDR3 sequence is CASSISLPGELFF. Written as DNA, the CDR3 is TGTGCCAGTAGTATCTCACTTCCCGGGGAGCTGTTTTTT.

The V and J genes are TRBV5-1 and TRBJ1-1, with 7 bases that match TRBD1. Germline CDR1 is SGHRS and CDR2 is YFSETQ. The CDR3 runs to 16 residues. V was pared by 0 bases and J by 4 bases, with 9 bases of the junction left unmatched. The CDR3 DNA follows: TGCGCCAGCAGCTTGGTGGGGGCCAGGGGGACCACTGAAGCTTTCTTT. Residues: CASSLVGARGTTEAFF.

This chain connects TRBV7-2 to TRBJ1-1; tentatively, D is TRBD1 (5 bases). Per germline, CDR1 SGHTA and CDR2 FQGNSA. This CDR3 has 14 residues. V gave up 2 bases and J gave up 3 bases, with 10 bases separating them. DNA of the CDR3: TGTGCCAGCAGCTTAAGGGACTATGACACTGAAGCTTTCTTT. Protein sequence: CASSLRDYDTEAFF.

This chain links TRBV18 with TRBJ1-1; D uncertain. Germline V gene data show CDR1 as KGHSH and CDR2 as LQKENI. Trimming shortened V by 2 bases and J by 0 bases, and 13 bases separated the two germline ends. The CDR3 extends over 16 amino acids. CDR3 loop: CASSPNGEVMNTEAFF. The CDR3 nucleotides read TGTGCCAGCTCACCAAACGGAGAGGTAATGAACACTGAAGCTTTCTTT.

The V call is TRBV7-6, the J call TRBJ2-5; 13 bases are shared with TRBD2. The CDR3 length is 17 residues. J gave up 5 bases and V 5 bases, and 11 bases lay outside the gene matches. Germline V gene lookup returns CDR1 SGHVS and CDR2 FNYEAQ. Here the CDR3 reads CASSPRLAGGHWETQYF. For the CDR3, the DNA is TGTGCCAGCAGCCCACGACTAGCGGGAGGCCACTGGGAGACCCAGTACTTC.

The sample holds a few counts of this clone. CDR3 loop: CASSPRGNTGELFF. Written as DNA, the CDR3 is TGTGCCAGCAGCCCCAGGGGTAACACCGGGGAGCTGTTTTTT. The rearrangement uses TRBV9 and TRBJ2-2; tentatively, D is TRBD1 (6 bases). Germline V lookup: CDR1 SGDLS, CDR2 YYNGEE. V lost 4 bases, J lost 2 bases, and 9 bases lay in between. CDR3 size: 14 residues. The full variable domain, in which reference TRBV9 and TRBJ2-2 provide the parts outside the CDR3, is DSGVTQTPKHLITATGQRVTLRCSPRSGDLSVYWYQQSLDQGLQFLIQYYNGEERAKGNILERFSAQQFPDLHSELNLSSLELGDSALYFCASSPRGNTGELFFGEGSRLTVL.

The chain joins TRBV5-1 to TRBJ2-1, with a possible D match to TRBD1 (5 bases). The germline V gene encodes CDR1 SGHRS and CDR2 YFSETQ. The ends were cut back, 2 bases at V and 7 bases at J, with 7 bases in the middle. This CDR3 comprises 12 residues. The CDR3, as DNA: TGCGCCAGCAGCTTAGGGGCAAATGAGCAGTTCTTC. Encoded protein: CASSLGANEQFF.

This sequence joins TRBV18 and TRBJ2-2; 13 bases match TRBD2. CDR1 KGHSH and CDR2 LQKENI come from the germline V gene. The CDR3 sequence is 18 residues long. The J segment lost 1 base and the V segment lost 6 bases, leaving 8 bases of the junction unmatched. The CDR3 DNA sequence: TGTGCCAGCTCGCTTGCCGGGACTAGCGGGGTGAACACCGGGGAGCTGTTTTTT. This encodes CASSLAGTSGVNTGELFF. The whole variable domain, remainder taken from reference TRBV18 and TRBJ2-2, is NAGVMQNPRHLVRRRGQEARLRCSPMKGHSHVYWYRQLPEEGLKFMVYLQKENIIDESGMPKERFSAEFPKEGPSILRIQQVVRGDSAAYFCASSLAGTSGVNTGELFFGEGSRLTVL.

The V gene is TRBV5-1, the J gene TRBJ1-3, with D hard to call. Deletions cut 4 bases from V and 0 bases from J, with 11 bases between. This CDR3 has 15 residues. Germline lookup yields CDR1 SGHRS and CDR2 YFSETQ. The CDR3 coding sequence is TGCGCCAGCAGCGCGGACGGGAGCTCTGGAAACACCATATATTTT. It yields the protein CASSADGSSGNTIYF.

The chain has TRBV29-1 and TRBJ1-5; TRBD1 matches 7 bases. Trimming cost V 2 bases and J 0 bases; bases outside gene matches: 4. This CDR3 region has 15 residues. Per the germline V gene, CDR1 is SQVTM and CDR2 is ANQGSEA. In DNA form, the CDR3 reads TGCAGCGTTGAACCGGGACAGATTAGCAATCAGCCCCAGCATTTT. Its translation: CSVEPGQISNQPQHF.

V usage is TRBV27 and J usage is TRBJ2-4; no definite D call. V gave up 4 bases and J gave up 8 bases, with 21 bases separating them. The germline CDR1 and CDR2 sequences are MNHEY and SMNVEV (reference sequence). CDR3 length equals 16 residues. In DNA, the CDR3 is TGTGCCAGCAGTTCAAACAAGACTCCGAGAGGAGACATTCAGTACTTC. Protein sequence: CASSSNKTPRGDIQYF.

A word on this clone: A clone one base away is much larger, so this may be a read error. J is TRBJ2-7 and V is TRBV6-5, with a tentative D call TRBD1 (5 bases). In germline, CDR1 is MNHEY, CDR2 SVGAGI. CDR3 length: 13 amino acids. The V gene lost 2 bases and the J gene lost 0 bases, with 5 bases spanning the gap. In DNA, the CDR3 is TGTGCCAGCAGTTACGACAGCTCCTACGAGCAGTACTTC. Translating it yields CASSYDSSYEQYF.

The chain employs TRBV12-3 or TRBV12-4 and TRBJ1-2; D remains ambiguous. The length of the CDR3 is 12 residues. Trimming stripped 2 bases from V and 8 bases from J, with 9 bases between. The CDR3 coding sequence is TGTGCCAGCAGTTTATCGGGAGGCGGCTACACCTTC. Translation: CASSLSGGGYTF.

In DNA, the CDR3 is TGTGCCAGCAGTTTACAACAGGGGTCCCGCGAGCAGTACTTC. Translated, it gives CASSLQQGSREQYF. This chain uses TRBV27 with TRBJ2-7; 7 bases agree with TRBD1. Germline V gene lookup returns CDR1 MNHEY and CDR2 SMNVEV (reference sequence). The length of the CDR3 is 14 residues. J gave up 6 bases and V 2 bases, and 7 bases lay outside the gene matches.

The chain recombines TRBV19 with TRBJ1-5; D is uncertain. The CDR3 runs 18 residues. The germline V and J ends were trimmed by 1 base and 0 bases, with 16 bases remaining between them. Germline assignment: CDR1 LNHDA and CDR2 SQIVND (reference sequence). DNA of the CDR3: TGTGCCAGTAGTATAGGTGCAGCAGACTATTATAGCAATCAGCCCCAGCATTTT. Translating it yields CASSIGAADYYSNQPQHF.

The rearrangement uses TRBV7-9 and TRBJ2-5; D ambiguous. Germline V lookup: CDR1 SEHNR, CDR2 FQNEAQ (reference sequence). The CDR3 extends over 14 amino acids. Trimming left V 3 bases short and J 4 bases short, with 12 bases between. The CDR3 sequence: CASSLGLHGETQYF. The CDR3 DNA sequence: TGTGCCAGCAGCTTGGGCCTGCATGGAGAGACCCAGTACTTC. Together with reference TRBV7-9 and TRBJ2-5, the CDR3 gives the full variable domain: DTGVSQNPRHKITKRGQNVTFRCDPISEHNRLYWYRQTLGQGPEFLTYFQNEAQLEKSRLLSDRFSAERPKGSFSTLEIQRTEQGDSAMYLCASSLGLHGETQYFGPGTRLLVL.

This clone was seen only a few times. The CDR3: CASSGPSRNRGKGYGYTF. The CDR3, as DNA: TGCGCCAGCAGTGGTCCTAGTCGGAACAGGGGGAAAGGTTATGGCTACACCTTC. The chain is built from TRBV10-1 and TRBJ1-2, with TRBD1 identical over 8 bases. The CDR3 covers 18 residues. Looked up from germline, CDR1 is WNHNN and CDR2 is SYGVQD (reference sequence). The junction had 18 bases not matched to a gene; V was cut back by 4 bases and J by 5 bases.

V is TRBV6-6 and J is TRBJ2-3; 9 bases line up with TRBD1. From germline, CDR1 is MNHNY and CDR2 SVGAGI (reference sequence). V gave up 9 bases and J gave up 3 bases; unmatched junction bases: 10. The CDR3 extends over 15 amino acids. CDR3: CASLRDRVGTDTQYF. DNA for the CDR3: TGTGCCAGTCTCCGGGACAGGGTCGGAACAGATACGCAGTATTTT.

CDR3 sequence (DNA): TGCGCCAGCAGCTCCCTAGCAACTAATGAAAAACTGTTTTTT. Protein product: CASSSLATNEKLFF. V is TRBV5-1 and J is TRBJ1-4, with D unresolved. CDR1 and CDR2 (germline): SGHRS, YFSETQ. V was pared by 3 bases and J by 0 bases, with 6 bases between. The CDR3 has 14 amino acids.

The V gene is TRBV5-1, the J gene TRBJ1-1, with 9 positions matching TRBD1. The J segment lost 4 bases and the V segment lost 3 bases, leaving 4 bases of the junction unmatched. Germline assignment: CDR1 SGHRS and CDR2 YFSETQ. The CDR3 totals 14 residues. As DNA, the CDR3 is TGCGCCAGCAGCTCGGGACAGGGTAGCACTGAAGCTTTCTTT. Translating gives CASSSGQGSTEAFF.

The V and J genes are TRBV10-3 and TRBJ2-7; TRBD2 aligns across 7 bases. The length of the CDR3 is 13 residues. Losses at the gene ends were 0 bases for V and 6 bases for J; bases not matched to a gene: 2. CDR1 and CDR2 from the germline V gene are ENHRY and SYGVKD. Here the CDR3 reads CAISESGEGEQYV. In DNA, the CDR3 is TGTGCCATCAGTGAGTCGGGGGAGGGCGAGCAGTACGTC.

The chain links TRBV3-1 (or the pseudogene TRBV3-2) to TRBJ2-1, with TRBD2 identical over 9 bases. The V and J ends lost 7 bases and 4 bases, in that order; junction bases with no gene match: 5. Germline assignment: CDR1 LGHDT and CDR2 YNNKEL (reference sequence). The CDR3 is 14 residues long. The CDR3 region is CASKRAGGYNEQFF. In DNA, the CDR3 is TGTGCCAGCAAGCGAGCGGGAGGATACAATGAGCAGTTCTTC.

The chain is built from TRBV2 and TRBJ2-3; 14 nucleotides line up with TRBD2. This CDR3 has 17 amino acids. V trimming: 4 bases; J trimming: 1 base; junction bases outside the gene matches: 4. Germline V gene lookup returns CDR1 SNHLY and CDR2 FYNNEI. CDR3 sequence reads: CASSGLTSGGGTDTQYF. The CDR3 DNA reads TGTGCCAGCAGTGGCTTGACTAGCGGGGGGGGCACAGATACGCAGTATTTT.

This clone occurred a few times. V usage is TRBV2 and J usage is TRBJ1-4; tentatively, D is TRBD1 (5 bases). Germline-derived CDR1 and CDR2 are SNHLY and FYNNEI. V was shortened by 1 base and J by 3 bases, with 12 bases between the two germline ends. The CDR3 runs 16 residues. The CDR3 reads CASSEGGEGSNEKLFF. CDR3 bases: TGTGCCAGCAGTGAAGGCGGGGAGGGGTCTAATGAAAAACTGTTTTTT.